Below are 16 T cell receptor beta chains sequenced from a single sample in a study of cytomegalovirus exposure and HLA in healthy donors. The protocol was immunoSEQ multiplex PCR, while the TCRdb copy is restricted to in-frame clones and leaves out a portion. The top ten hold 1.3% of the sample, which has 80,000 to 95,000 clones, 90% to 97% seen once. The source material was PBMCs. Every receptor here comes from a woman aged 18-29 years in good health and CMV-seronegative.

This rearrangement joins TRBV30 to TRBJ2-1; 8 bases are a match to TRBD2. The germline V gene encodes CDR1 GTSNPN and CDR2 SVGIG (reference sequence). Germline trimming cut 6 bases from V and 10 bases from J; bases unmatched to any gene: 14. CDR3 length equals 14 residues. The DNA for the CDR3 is TGTGCCTGCCCCATGTACGGGAGGGCCTTGGAGCAGTTCTTC. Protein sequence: CACPMYGRALEQFF.

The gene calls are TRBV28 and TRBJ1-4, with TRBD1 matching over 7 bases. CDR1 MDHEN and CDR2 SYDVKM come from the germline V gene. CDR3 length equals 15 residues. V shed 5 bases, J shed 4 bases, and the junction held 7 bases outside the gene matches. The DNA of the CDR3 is TGTGCCAGCAGTCCACCGGGACAGAGTAATGAAAAACTGTTTTTT. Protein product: CASSPPGQSNEKLFF.

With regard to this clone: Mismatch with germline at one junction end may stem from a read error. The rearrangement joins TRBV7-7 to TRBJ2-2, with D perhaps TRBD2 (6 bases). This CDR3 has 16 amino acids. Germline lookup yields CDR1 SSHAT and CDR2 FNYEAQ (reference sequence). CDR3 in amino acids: CASSFTVAANTGELFF. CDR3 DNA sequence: TGTGCTAGCAGCTTCACGGTAGCGGCGAACACCGGGGAGCTGTTTTTT.

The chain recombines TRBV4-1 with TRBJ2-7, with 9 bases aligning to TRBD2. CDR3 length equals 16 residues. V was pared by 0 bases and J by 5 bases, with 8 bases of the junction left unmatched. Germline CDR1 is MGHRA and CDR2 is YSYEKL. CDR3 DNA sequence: TGCGCCAGCAGCCAAGATTGGCGGGAGGGCCTAGACGAGCAGTACTTC. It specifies CASSQDWREGLDEQYF.

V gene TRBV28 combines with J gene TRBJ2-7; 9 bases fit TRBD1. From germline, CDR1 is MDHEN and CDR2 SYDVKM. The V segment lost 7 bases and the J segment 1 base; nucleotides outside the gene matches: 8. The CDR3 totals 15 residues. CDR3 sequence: CASIDAGTGSYEQYF. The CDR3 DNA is TGTGCCAGCATCGACGCCGGGACAGGGTCCTACGAGCAGTACTTC.

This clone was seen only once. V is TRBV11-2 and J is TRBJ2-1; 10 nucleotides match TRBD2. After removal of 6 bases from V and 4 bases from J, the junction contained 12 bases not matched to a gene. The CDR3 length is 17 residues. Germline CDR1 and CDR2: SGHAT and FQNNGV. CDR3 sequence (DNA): TGTGCCAGCAGAGAGCGGGAGGGCCTCTCCCTATACAATGAGCAGTTCTTC. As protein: CASREREGLSLYNEQFF.

Here the CDR3 DNA reads TGTGCCAGCAGCCTCATGCCGACTGGTTCGTACTTC. Its translation is CASSLMPTGSYF. The chain combines TRBV7-2 with TRBJ2-4; D remains ambiguous. The germline gives CDR1 SGHTA, CDR2 FQGNSA. The CDR3 consists of 12 residues. V was clipped by 5 bases and J by 15 bases, with 17 bases between them.

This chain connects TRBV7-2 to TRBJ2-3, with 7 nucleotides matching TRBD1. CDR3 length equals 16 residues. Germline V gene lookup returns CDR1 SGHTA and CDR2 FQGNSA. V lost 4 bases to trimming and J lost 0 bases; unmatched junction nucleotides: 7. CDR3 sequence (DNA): TGTGCCAGCAGCTCTGGGACAGCGCCTAGCACAGATACGCAGTATTTT. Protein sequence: CASSSGTAPSTDTQYF.

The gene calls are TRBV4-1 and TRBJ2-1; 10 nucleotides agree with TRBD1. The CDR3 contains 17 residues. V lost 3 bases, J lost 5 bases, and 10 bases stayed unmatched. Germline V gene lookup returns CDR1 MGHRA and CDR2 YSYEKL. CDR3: CASSQVFRDRGHNEQFF. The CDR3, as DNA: TGCGCCAGCAGCCAGGTGTTTAGGGACAGGGGCCACAATGAGCAGTTCTTC.

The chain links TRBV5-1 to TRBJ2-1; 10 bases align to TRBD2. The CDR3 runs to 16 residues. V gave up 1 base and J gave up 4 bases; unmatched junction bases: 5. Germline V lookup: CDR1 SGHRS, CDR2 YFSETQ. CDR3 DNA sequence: TGCGCCAGCAGCTTGCCTAGCGGGAGTTTGTACAATGAGCAGTTCTTC. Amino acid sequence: CASSLPSGSLYNEQFF. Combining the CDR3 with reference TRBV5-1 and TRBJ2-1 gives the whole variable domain KAGVTQTPRYLIKTRGQQVTLSCSPISGHRSVSWYQQTPGQGLQFLFEYFSETQRNKGNFPGRFSGRQFSNSRSEMNVSTLELGDSALYLCASSLPSGSLYNEQFFGPGTRLTVL.

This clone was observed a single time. CDR3: CASRDLAGGTDTQYF. The CDR3 DNA is TGTGCCAGTAGGGATCTAGCGGGAGGGACAGATACGCAGTATTTT. The J gene is TRBJ2-3, the V gene TRBV19; 12 bases are a match to TRBD2. Germline CDR1 reads LNHDA; CDR2 reads SQIVND (reference sequence). J lost 3 bases, V lost 6 bases, and 4 bases had no gene match. This CDR3 contains 15 residues.

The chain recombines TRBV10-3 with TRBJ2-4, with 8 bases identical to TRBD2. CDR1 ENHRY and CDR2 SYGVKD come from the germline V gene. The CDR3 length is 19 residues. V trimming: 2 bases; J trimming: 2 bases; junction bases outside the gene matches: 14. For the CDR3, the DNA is TGTGCCATCAGTGAGATGCTAGCGGGTTCCCCCCGGACCAAAAACATTCAGTACTTC. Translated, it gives CAISEMLAGSPRTKNIQYF.

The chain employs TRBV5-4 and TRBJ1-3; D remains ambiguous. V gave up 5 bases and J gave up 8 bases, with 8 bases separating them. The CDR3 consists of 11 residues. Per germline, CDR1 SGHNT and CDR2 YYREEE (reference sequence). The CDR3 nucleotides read TGTGCCAGCAGAAAGCGGCACACCATATATTTT. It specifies CASRKRHTIYF.

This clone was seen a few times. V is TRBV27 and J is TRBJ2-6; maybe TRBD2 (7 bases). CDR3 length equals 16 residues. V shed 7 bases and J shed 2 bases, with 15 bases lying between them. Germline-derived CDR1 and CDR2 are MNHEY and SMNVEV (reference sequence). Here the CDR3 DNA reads TGTGCCAGCAAAAGGGGGGAGGGGGCTGGGGCCAACGTCCTGACTTTC. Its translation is CASKRGEGAGANVLTF.

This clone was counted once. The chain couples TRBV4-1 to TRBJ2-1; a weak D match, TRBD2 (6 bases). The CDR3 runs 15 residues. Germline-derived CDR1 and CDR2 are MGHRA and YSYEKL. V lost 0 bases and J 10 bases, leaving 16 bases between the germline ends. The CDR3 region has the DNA TGCGCCAGCAGCCAAGAGAAAGCTAGCGTCGACGAGCAGTTCTTC. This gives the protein CASSQEKASVDEQFF.

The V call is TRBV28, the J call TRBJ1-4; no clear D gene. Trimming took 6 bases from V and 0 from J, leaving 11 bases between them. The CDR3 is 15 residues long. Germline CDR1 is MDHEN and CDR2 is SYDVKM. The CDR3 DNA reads TGTGCCAGCAGCCGATACAGTGCAACTAATGAAAAACTGTTTTTT. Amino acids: CASSRYSATNEKLFF.